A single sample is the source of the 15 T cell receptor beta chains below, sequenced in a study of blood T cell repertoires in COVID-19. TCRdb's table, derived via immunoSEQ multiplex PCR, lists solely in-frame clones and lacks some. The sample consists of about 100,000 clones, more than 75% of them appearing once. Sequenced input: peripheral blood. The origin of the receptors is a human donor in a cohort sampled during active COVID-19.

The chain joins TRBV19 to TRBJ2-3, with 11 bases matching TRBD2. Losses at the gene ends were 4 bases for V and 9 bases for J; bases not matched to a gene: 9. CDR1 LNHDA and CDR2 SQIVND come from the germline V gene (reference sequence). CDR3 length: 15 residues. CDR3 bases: TGTGCCAGTAGTACTCTAGCGGGGGGAAGGGGAACGCAGTATTTT. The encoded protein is CASSTLAGGRGTQYF.

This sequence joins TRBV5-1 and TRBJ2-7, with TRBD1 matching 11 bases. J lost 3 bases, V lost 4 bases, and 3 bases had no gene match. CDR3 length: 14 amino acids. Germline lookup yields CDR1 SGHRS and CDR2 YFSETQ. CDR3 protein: CASSPGTGGYEQYF. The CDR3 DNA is TGCGCCAGCAGCCCTGGGACAGGGGGCTACGAGCAGTACTTC.

CDR3 amino acids: CASSLRQISPLHF. For the CDR3, the DNA is TGTGCCAGCAGCCTACGACAGATTTCACCCCTCCACTTT. J is TRBJ1-6 and V is TRBV11-2, with D possibly matching TRBD1 (5 bases). The ends were cut back, 5 bases at V and 9 bases at J, with 11 bases in the middle. Germline CDR1 is SGHAT and CDR2 is FQNNGV. The CDR3 length is 13 residues.

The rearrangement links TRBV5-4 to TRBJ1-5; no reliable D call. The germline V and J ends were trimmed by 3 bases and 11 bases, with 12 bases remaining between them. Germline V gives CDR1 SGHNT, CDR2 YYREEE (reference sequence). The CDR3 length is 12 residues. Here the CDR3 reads CASSSDVGAQHF. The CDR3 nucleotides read TGTGCCAGCAGCTCCGATGTCGGGGCCCAGCATTTT.

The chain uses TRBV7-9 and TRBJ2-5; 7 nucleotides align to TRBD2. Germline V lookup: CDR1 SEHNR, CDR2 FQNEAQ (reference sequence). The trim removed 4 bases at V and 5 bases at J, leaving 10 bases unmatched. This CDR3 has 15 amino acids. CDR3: CASSSRVGLRETQYF. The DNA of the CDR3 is TGTGCCAGCAGCTCCCGAGTGGGACTAAGGGAGACCCAGTACTTC.

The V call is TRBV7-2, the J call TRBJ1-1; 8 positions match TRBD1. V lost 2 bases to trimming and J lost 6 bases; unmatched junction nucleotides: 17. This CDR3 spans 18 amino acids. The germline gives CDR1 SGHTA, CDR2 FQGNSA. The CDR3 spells CASSLTGQGWGGGAEAFF. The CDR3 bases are TGTGCCAGCAGCTTAACCGGACAGGGTTGGGGGGGCGGCGCTGAAGCTTTCTTT.

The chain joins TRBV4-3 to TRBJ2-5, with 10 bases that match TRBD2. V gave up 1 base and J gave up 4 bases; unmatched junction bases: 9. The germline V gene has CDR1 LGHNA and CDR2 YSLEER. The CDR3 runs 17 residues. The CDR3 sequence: CASSQGWPPSGRETQYF. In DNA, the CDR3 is TGCGCCAGCAGCCAAGGCTGGCCGCCTAGCGGGAGAGAGACCCAGTACTTC.

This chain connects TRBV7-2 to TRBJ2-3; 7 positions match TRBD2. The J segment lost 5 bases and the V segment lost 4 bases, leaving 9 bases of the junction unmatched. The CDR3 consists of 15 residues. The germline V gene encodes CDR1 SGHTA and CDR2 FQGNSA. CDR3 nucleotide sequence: TGTGCCAGCAGCTATGAGACTAGCCCCCTAGATACGCAGTATTTT. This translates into CASSYETSPLDTQYF.

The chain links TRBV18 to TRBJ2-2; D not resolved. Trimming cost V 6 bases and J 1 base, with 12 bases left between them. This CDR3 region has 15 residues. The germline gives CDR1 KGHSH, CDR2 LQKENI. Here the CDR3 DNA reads TGTGCCAGCTCCCCTAGTCTGATGAACACCGGGGAGCTGTTTTTT. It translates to CASSPSLMNTGELFF.

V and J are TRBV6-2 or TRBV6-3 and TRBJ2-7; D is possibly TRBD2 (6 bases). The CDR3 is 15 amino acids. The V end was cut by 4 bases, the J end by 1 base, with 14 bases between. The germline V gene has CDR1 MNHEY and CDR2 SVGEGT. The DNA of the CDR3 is TGTGCCAGCAGTTTGGGTAGCGCGGGATCCTACGAGCAGTACTTC. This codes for CASSLGSAGSYEQYF.

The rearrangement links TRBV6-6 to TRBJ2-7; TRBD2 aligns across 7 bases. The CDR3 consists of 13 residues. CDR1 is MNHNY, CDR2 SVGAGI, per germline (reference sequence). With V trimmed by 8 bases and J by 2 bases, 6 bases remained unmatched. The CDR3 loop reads CASRASGPYEQYF. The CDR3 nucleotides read TGTGCCAGCCGCGCTAGCGGACCCTACGAGCAGTACTTC.

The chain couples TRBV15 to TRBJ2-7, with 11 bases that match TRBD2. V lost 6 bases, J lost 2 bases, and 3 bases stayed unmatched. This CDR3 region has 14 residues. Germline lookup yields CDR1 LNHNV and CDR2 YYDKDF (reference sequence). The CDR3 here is CATSRGLAAYEQYF. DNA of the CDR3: TGTGCCACCAGTAGGGGACTAGCGGCCTACGAGCAGTACTTC.

Here the CDR3 DNA reads TGTGCCAGCACCCGTTCGGGACAGTACACCGGGGAGCTGTTTTTT. Its protein is CASTRSGQYTGELFF. The chain uses TRBV2 and TRBJ2-2; TRBD1 aligns across 7 bases. In germline, CDR1 is SNHLY, CDR2 FYNNEI. Germline trimming cut 7 bases from V and 3 bases from J; bases unmatched to any gene: 8. There are 15 residues in the CDR3.

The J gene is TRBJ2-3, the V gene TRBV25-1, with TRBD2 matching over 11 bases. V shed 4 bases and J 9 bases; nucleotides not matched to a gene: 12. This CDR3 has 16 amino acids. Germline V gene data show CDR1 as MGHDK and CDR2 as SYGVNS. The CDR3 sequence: CASSAEGLAAGGTQYF. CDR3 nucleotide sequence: TGTGCCAGCAGTGCCGAGGGACTAGCGGCAGGGGGGACGCAGTATTTT.

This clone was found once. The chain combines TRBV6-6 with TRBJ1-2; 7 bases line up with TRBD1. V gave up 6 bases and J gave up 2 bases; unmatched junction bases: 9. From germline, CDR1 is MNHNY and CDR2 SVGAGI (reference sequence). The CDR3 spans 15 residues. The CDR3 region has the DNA TGTGCCAGCAGGGAACCAGGGGGTAGGAACTATGGCTACACCTTC. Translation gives CASREPGGRNYGYTF.